This TCR beta chain was captured by sequencing in a study of siplizumab effects on memory and regulatory T cells. V was clipped by 0 bases and J by 8 bases, with 10 bases between them. Germline V gene sequence: CDR1 SGHTA, CDR2 FQGTGA. The CDR3 has 13 residues. Generated by immunoSEQ multiplex PCR, the TCRdb table keeps only in-frame clones and is missing some. The sample holds about 100,000 clones, about nine tenths seen once. Source material: CD4+ T cells sorted from blood. J is TRBJ1-1 and V is TRBV7-3; D is possibly TRBD1 (5 bases). This TCR came from a human donor in good health. The CDR3 protein is CASSLTQGLEAFF. CDR3 nucleotide sequence: TGTGCCAGCAGCTTAACCCAGGGCTTGGAAGCTTTCTTT.